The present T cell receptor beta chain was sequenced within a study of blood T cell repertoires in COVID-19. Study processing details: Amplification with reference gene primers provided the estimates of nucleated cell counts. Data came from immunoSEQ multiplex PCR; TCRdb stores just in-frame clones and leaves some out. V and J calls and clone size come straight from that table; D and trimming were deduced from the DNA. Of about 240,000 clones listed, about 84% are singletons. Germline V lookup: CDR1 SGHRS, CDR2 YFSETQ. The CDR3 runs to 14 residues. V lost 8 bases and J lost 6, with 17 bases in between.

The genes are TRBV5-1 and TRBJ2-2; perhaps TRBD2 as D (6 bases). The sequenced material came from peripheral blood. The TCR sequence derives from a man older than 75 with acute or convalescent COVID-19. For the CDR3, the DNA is TGCGCCAGTGACCGGCAGGGAGGCGCCGGGGAGCTGTTTTTT. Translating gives CASDRQGGAGELFF. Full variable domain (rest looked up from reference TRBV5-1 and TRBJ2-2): KAGVTQTPRYLIKTRGQQVTLSCSPISGHRSVSWYQQTPGQGLQFLFEYFSETQRNKGNFPGRFSGRQFSNSRSEMNVSTLELGDSALYLCASDRQGGAGELFFGEGSRLTVL.